This entry lists 24 T cell receptor beta chains sequenced from one sample in a study of blood T cell repertoires in COVID-19. TCRdb keeps only in-frame clones here, not all; method: immunoSEQ multiplex PCR. The sample contains some 400,000 clones, about 89% of which appear only once. Sample: peripheral blood. These receptors originate from a woman younger than 45 with COVID-19, enrolled during active disease.

The CDR3 reads CASSLTSGLYNEQFF. The CDR3 DNA is TGCGCCAGCAGCTTGACTAGCGGGTTATACAATGAGCAGTTCTTC. The chain joins TRBV5-1 to TRBJ2-1; 9 nucleotides agree with TRBD2. The V and J ends lost 1 base and 4 bases, in that order; junction bases with no gene match: 3. Germline V gene sequence: CDR1 SGHRS, CDR2 YFSETQ. The CDR3 is made up of 15 amino acids.

The rearrangement uses TRBV5-1 and TRBJ2-7, with 7 bases identical to TRBD2. Trimming removed 0 bases from V and 8 bases from J; junction bases left unmatched: 11. The CDR3 spans 15 residues. CDR1 is SGHRS and CDR2 is YFSETQ in the germline V gene. The CDR3 sequence is CASSLEASGPTKQYF. The CDR3 DNA is TGCGCCAGCAGCTTGGAAGCTAGCGGCCCTACCAAGCAGTACTTC.

This rearrangement joins TRBV19 to TRBJ2-1, with 13 positions matching TRBD2. Germline CDR1 reads LNHDA; CDR2 reads SQIVND (reference sequence). This CDR3 is built from 18 residues. Trimming removed 5 bases from V and 6 bases from J; junction bases left unmatched: 13. The DNA for the CDR3 is TGTGCCAGTAGTGTACTAGCGGGAGGGCCTTCGGGATCCAATGAGCAGTTCTTC. As protein: CASSVLAGGPSGSNEQFF.

This chain connects TRBV7-2 to TRBJ2-1, with a possible D match to TRBD2 (6 bases). V gave up 0 bases and J gave up 5 bases, with 26 bases separating them. The germline gives CDR1 SGHTA, CDR2 FQGNSA. The CDR3 sequence is 20 residues long. CDR3 sequence: CASSLAPRAGSSPGDNEQFF. The DNA of the CDR3 is TGTGCCAGCAGCTTAGCCCCCCGGGCGGGGTCCTCCCCGGGGGACAATGAGCAGTTCTTC.

The chain carries TRBV18 and TRBJ1-1; TRBD1 agrees at 8 bases. Germline V gene lookup returns CDR1 KGHSH and CDR2 LQKENI. This CDR3 spans 14 amino acids. With V trimmed by 2 bases and J by 6 bases, 5 bases remained unmatched. Here the CDR3 reads CASSPGTGTPEAFF. Here the CDR3 DNA reads TGTGCCAGCTCACCAGGGACAGGAACACCTGAAGCTTTCTTT. Filled out from reference TRBV18 and TRBJ1-1, the complete variable domain reads NAGVMQNPRHLVRRRGQEARLRCSPMKGHSHVYWYRQLPEEGLKFMVYLQKENIIDESGMPKERFSAEFPKEGPSILRIQQVVRGDSAAYFCASSPGTGTPEAFFGQGTRLTVV.

V is TRBV4-1 and J is TRBJ2-1; 10 bases are a match to TRBD2. The CDR3 is 15 residues long. With V trimmed by 5 bases and J by 8 bases, 9 bases remained unmatched. Germline loops: CDR1 MGHRA, CDR2 YSYEKL. Here the CDR3 DNA reads TGCGCCAGCAGCATGGGACAGCGGGAGGGATATGAGCAGTTCTTC. Protein sequence: CASSMGQREGYEQFF.

The chain uses TRBV4-1 and TRBJ1-6; no definite D call. The germline gives CDR1 MGHRA, CDR2 YSYEKL. The CDR3 loop spans 16 amino acids. V lost 1 base to trimming and J lost 7 bases, with 14 bases between them. CDR3 DNA: TGCGCCAGCAGCCAAGGAACAGCAACAAGAAATTCACCCCTCCACTTT. Its translation: CASSQGTATRNSPLHF.

The rearrangement joins TRBV29-1 to TRBJ1-1; D may be TRBD1 (5 bases). The germline CDR1 and CDR2 sequences are SQVTM and ANQGSEA. The V and J ends lost 7 bases and 7 bases respectively, with 13 bases between them. CDR3 length: 11 amino acids. CDR3 nucleotides: TGCAGCGCCCTAAGGACACTTGAAGCTTTCTTT. Its protein is CSALRTLEAFF.

This clone was seen a single time. The chain employs TRBV24-1 and TRBJ1-5; D is unresolved. There are 17 residues in the CDR3. Deletions cut 5 bases from V and 0 bases from J, with 16 bases between. Germline CDR1 is KGHDR and CDR2 is SFDVKD. The CDR3 nucleotides read TGTGCCACCAGTGGGGGAGCCACAAGGTATAGCAATCAGCCCCAGCATTTT. Amino acid sequence: CATSGGATRYSNQPQHF.

CDR3 region: CSASFSGSYEQYF. Written as DNA, the CDR3 is TGCAGTGCTAGTTTTAGCGGGAGCTACGAGCAGTACTTC. The V call is TRBV20-1, the J call TRBJ2-7; 9 positions match TRBD2. The CDR3 loop spans 13 amino acids. Germline V gene lookup returns CDR1 DFQATT and CDR2 SNEGSKA (reference sequence). V shed 3 bases, J shed 3 bases, and the junction held 3 bases outside the gene matches.

The DNA of the CDR3 is TGTGCCTGGAGTGTCCGGCGAGGGCGGAATTCACCCCTCCACTTT. Its translation: CAWSVRRGRNSPLHF. The chain is built from TRBV30 and TRBJ1-6, with D hard to call. This CDR3 spans 15 amino acids. V was trimmed by 0 bases and J by 7 bases, leaving 13 bases between them. Germline-derived CDR1 and CDR2 are GTSNPN and SVGIG (reference sequence).

The V and J genes are TRBV7-6 and TRBJ1-2; 7 positions match TRBD1. The V gene's germline CDR1 is SGHVS and CDR2 FNYEAQ. CDR3 length: 15 residues. With V trimmed by 5 bases and J by 2 bases, 8 bases remained unmatched. The CDR3 sequence is CASSPVVRGNYGYTF. CDR3 nucleotide sequence: TGTGCCAGCAGCCCTGTCGTCAGGGGGAACTATGGCTACACCTTC. Looking up the rest from reference TRBV7-6 and TRBJ1-2 gives the full variable domain: GAGVSQSPRYKVTKRGQDVALRCDPISGHVSLYWYRQALGQGPEFLTYFNYEAQQDKSGLPNDRFSAERPEGSISTLTIQRTEQRDSAMYRCASSPVVRGNYGYTFGSGTRLTVV.

The V and J genes are TRBV9 and TRBJ1-3, with 8 nucleotides matching TRBD1. V shed 3 bases, J shed 1 base, and the junction held 3 bases outside the gene matches. This CDR3 has 15 amino acids. Per germline, CDR1 SGDLS and CDR2 YYNGEE. CDR3 sequence: CASSEQGESGNTIYF. CDR3 DNA: TGTGCCAGCAGCGAACAGGGGGAATCTGGAAACACCATATATTTT.

V gene TRBV5-4 combines with J gene TRBJ2-7; 8 bases agree with TRBD1. Germline V CDR1 and CDR2: SGHNT, YYREEE (reference sequence). This CDR3 region has 17 residues. Germline trimming cut 1 base from V and 0 bases from J; bases unmatched to any gene: 9. CDR3 residues: CASSLRFLGQASYEQYF. As DNA, the CDR3 is TGTGCCAGCAGCTTGCGTTTTTTGGGACAGGCCTCCTACGAGCAGTACTTC.

The chain couples TRBV11-2 to TRBJ2-7; TRBD2 is a possible D gene (5 bases). The CDR3 length is 12 residues. Trimming took 5 bases from V and 3 from J, leaving 8 bases between them. Germline V gene lookup returns CDR1 SGHAT and CDR2 FQNNGV. CDR3 DNA sequence: TGTGCCAGCAGCCGCGACTACTACGAGCAGTACTTC. Its protein is CASSRDYYEQYF.

This chain connects TRBV6-5 to TRBJ2-5; 9 bases fit TRBD2. The CDR3 runs 16 residues. V was pared by 3 bases and J by 5 bases, with 10 bases of the junction left unmatched. Per germline, CDR1 MNHEY and CDR2 SVGAGI. The CDR3 loop is CASSYFGGRAAETQYF. The CDR3 DNA follows: TGTGCCAGCAGTTATTTCGGCGGGAGGGCCGCGGAGACCCAGTACTTC.

In its sample, this clone was seen once. CDR3 in amino acids: CALKRDRRALRSPLHF. The CDR3 region has the DNA TGTGCCCTAAAAAGGGACAGGAGGGCCCTCCGGTCACCCCTCCACTTT. The chain links TRBV10-3 to TRBJ1-6; the match to TRBD1 covers 8 bases. The length of the CDR3 is 16 residues. J was trimmed by 10 bases and V by 11 bases; bases with no gene match: 19. Germline lookup yields CDR1 ENHRY and CDR2 SYGVKD.

This clone was seen only a few times. The chain carries TRBV28 and TRBJ2-7, with TRBD2 matching over 9 bases. The CDR3 is 14 residues long. Per the germline V gene, CDR1 is MDHEN and CDR2 is SYDVKM. V shed 5 bases and J 2 bases; nucleotides not matched to a gene: 4. CDR3 sequence: CASSHRTSAYEQYF. In DNA, the CDR3 is TGTGCCAGCAGTCACCGGACTAGCGCCTACGAGCAGTACTTC.

This clone appeared many times. The CDR3 bases are TGTGCCAGCACTAGAGAAGGGGTAACTGAAGCTTTCTTT. Residues: CASTREGVTEAFF. V usage is TRBV6-5 and J usage is TRBJ1-1, with a tentative D call TRBD1 (5 bases). The CDR3 sequence is 13 residues long. V dropped 7 bases and J dropped 5 bases, with 14 bases sitting between them. Germline V CDR1 and CDR2: MNHEY, SVGAGI.

The chain has TRBV7-2 and TRBJ2-5; possibly TRBD2 for D (5 bases). In germline, CDR1 is SGHTA, CDR2 FQGNSA. CDR3 size: 16 residues. Trimming shortened V by 0 bases and J by 1 base, and 12 bases separated the two germline ends. The CDR3 here is CASSLASLAGQETQYF. DNA for the CDR3: TGTGCCAGCAGCTTAGCGTCCCTGGCGGGCCAAGAGACCCAGTACTTC.

CDR3 bases: TGTGCCAGAAGCTTGAATCACCCCGGGAATGAAAAACTGTTTTTT. Translating it yields CARSLNHPGNEKLFF. The chain couples TRBV5-3 to TRBJ1-4; D is unclear. TRBV5-3 is identified as an open reading frame with a role that is uncertain. The CDR3 has 15 amino acids. Between the trimmed V and J ends, which lost 1 base and 5 bases, there was a span of 12 bases.

The chain combines TRBV7-2 with TRBJ2-1; 11 nucleotides align to TRBD2. V was pared by 4 bases and J by 0 bases, with 2 bases of the junction left unmatched. There are 16 residues in the CDR3. The germline CDR1 and CDR2 sequences are SGHTA and FQGNSA. The CDR3 protein is CASSSTSGSSYNEQFF. Here the CDR3 DNA reads TGTGCCAGCAGCTCCACTAGCGGGAGCTCCTACAATGAGCAGTTCTTC.

This clone was recorded at least ten times. The sample holds other DNA sequences that translate to the same CDR3. This chain uses TRBV2 with TRBJ2-7; no firm D call. CDR1 is SNHLY, CDR2 FYNNEI, per germline. V was pared by 1 base and J by 3 bases, with 4 bases between. CDR3 length equals 12 residues. The CDR3 spells CASSEGGYEQYF. Written as DNA, the CDR3 is TGTGCCAGCAGTGAAGGCGGCTACGAGCAGTACTTC.

The rearrangement uses TRBV2 and TRBJ2-2; TRBD2 matches 8 bases. The length of the CDR3 is 14 residues. J gave up 7 bases and V 6 bases, and 7 bases lay outside the gene matches. Germline lookup yields CDR1 SNHLY and CDR2 FYNNEI. The CDR3 DNA reads as TGTGCCAGCAGGCCGGGGGGGCGAAACGGGGAGCTGTTTTTT. Amino acids: CASRPGGRNGELFF.